Below, one TCR beta chain is given with its context. Followed longitudinally, the Seattle patients had been enrolled during active infection. Clones were sequenced by immunoSEQ multiplex PCR, and TCRdb holds only the in-frame ones, with some missing. In the table there are some 130,000 clones, about 89% of which are singletons. This entry comes from a study of blood T cell repertoires in COVID-19. On the study more broadly: From the United States, Italy and Spain came samples of acute and convalescent COVID-19.

Germline V gives CDR1 SGHTA, CDR2 FQGNSA. The CDR3 is 14 residues long. The V gene lost 2 bases and the J gene lost 3 bases, with 8 bases spanning the gap. The specimen was peripheral blood. This TCR came from a woman aged 70-85 years with COVID-19, enrolled during active disease. This chain joins TRBV7-2 and TRBJ1-3; weak D call: TRBD1 (6 bases). The CDR3 here is CASSLKGVGNTIYF. CDR3 DNA: TGTGCCAGCAGCTTAAAGGGGGTTGGAAACACCATATATTTT. Full variable domain (rest looked up from reference TRBV7-2 and TRBJ1-3): GAGVSQSPSNKVTEKGKDVELRCDPISGHTALYWYRQSLGQGLEFLIYFQGNSAPDKSGLPSDRFSAERTGGSVSTLTIQRTQQEDSAVYLCASSLKGVGNTIYFGEGSWLTVV.